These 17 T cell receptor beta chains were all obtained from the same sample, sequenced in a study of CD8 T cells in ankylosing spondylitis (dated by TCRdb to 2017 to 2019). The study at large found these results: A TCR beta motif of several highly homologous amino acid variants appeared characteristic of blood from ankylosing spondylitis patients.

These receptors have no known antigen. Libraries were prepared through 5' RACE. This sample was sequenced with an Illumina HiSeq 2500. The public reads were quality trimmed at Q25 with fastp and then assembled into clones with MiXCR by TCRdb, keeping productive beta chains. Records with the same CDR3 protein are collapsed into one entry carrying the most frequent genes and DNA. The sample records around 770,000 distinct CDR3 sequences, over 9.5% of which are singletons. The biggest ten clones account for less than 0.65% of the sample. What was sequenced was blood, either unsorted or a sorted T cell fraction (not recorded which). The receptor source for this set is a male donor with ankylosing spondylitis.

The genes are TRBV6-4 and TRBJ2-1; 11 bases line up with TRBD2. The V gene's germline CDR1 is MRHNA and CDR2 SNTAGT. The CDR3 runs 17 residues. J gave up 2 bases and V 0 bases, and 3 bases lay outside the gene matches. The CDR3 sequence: CASSDSISGRAYNEQFF. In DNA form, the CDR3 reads TGTGCCAGCAGTGACTCCATTAGCGGGAGGGCCTACAATGAGCAGTTCTTC.

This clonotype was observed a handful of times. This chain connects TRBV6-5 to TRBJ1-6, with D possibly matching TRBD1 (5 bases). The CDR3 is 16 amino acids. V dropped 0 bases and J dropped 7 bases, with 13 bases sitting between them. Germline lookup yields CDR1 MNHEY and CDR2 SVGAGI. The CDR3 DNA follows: TGTGCCAGCAGTTACTCGGCGGGAGGGGAGAATTCACCCCTCCACTTT. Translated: CASSYSAGGENSPLHF.

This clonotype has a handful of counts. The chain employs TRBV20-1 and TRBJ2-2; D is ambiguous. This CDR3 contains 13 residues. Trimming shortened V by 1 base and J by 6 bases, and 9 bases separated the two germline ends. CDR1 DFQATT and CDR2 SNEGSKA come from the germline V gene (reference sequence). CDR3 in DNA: TGCAGTGCTAGAGTACGGGTATCCGGGGAGCTGTTTTTT. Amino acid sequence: CSARVRVSGELFF.

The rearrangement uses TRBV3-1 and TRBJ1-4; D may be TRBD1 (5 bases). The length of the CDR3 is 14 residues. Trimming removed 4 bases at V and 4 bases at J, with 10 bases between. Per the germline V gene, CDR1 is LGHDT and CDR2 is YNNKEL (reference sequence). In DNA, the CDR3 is TGTGCCAGCAGCCCGAGACAGAATAATGAAAAACTGTTTTTT. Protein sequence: CASSPRQNNEKLFF.

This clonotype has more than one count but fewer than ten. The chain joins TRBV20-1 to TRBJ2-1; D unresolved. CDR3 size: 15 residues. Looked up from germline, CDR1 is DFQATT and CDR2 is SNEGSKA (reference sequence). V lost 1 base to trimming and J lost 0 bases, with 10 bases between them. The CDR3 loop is CSARVSQSSYNEQFF. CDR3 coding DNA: TGCAGTGCTAGAGTGAGTCAGAGCTCCTACAATGAGCAGTTCTTC.

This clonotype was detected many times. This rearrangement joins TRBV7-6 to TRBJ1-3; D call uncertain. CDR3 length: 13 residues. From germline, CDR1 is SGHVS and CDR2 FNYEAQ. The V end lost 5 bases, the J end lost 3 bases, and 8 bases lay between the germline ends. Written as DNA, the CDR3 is TGTGCCAGCAGCCCGAGTATTGGAAACACCATATATTTT. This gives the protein CASSPSIGNTIYF.

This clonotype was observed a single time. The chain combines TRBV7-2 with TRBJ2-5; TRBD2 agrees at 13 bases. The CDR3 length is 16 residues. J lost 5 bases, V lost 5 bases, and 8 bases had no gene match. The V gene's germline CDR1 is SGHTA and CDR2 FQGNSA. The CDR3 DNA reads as TGTGCCAGCAGCGTCGGACTAGCGGGAGTGGGGGAGACCCAGTACTTC. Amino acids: CASSVGLAGVGETQYF.

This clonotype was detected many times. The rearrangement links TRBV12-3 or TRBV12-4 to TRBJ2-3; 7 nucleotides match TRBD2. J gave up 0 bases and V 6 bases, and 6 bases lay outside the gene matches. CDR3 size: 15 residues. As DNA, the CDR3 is TGTGCCAGCAGAATGACAGCGGGGAGCACAGATACGCAGTATTTT. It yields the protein CASRMTAGSTDTQYF.

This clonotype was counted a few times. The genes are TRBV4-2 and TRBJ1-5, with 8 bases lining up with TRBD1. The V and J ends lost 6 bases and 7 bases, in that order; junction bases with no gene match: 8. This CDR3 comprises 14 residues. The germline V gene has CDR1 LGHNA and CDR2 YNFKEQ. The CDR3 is CASSLGQGEQPQHF. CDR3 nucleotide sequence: TGTGCCAGCAGTCTTGGACAGGGAGAACAGCCCCAGCATTTT.

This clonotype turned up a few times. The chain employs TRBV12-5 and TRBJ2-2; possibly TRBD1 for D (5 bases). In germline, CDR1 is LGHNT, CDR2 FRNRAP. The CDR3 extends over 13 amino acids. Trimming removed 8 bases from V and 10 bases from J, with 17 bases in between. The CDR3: CASSRQRSSELFF. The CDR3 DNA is TGTGCTAGTTCGAGACAGAGATCGTCGGAGCTGTTTTTT.

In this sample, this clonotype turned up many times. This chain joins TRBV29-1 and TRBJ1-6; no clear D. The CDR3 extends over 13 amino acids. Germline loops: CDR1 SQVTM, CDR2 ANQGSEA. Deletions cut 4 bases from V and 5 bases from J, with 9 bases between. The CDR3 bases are TGCAGCGTTGGGACCACCGATAATTCACCCCTCCACTTT. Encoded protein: CSVGTTDNSPLHF.

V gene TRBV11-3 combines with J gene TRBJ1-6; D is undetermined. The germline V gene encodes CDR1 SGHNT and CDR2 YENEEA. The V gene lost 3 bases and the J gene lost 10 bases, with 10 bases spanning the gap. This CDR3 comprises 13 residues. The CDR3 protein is CASSLGVHSPLHF. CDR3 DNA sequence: TGTGCCAGCAGCTTGGGAGTCCACTCACCCCTCCACTTT.

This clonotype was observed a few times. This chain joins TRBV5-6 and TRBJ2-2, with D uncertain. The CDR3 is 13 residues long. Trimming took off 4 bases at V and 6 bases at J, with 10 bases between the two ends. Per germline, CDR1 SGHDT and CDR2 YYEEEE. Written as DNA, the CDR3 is TGTGCCAGCAGCGGATGGGTGGCCGGGGAGCTGTTTTTT. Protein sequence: CASSGWVAGELFF.

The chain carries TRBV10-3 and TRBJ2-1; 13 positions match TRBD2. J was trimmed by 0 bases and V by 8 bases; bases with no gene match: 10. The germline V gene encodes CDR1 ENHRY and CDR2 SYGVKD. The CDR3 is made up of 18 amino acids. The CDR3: CAISRTSGGLSSYNEQFF. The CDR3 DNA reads TGTGCCATCTCCCGGACTAGCGGGGGCCTCAGCTCCTACAATGAGCAGTTCTTC.

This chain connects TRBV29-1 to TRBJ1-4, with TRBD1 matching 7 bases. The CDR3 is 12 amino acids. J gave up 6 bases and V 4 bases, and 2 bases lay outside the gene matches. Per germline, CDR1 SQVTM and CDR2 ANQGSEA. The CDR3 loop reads CSVGQGDEKLFF. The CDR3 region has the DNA TGCAGCGTTGGACAGGGAGATGAAAAACTGTTTTTT.

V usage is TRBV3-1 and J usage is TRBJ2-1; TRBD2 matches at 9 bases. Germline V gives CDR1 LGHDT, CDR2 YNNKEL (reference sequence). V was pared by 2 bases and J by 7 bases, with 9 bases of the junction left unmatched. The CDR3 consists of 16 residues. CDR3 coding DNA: TGTGCCAGCAGCCAAATTAGCGGGAGCGCGGGTAATGAGCAGTTCTTC. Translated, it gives CASSQISGSAGNEQFF.

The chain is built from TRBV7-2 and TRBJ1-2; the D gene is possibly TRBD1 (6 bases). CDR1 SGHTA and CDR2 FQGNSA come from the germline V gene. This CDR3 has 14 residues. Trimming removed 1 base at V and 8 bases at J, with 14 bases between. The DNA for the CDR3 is TGTGCCAGCAGCTTAGTTTTACAGGGTGGCGGCTACACCTTC. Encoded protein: CASSLVLQGGGYTF. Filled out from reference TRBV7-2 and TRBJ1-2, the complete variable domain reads GAGVSQSPSNKVTEKGKDVELRCDPISGHTALYWYRQSLGQGLEFLIYFQGNSAPDKSGLPSDRFSAERTGGSVSTLTIQRTQQEDSAVYLCASSLVLQGGGYTFGSGTRLTVV.